Listed here are 8 T cell receptor beta chains from one sample, sequenced in a study of T-cell memory formation after mild COVID-19 (dated by TCRdb to about 2021). The receptor library was made with 5' RACE. TCRdb records Illumina NovaSeq 6000 as the sequencer. TCRdb's own reprocessing of the public reads used fastp at Q25 and MiXCR and kept productive beta chains. Rows with one shared CDR3 protein collapse into an entry with the most common genes and DNA. This sample comprises more than 110,000 distinct CDR3 sequences, under 30% of them detected only once. About 24% of the sample is taken by the ten largest. The sequencing input was PBMCs or a T cell subset sorted from them (not recorded which). The receptors come from an adult woman who had mild COVID-19 (a few samples of this study predate the infection). The sample titles of this study are shuffled in the database, so cell type and time point are left out; the donor was told from shared clones.

This clonotype was counted ten times or more. The rearrangement joins TRBV3-1 to TRBJ1-5, with a tentative D call TRBD1 (5 bases). CDR1 is LGHDT, CDR2 YNNKEL, per germline (reference sequence). Trimming took off 0 bases at V and 2 bases at J, with 20 bases between the two ends. The CDR3 length is 19 residues. CDR3 sequence reads: CASSQDRPGRIGRNQPQHF. The CDR3 nucleotides are TGTGCCAGCAGCCAAGATCGCCCGGGGCGAATTGGGCGCAATCAGCCCCAGCATTTT. Full variable domain (missing parts from reference TRBV3-1 and TRBJ1-5): DTAVSQTPKYLVTQMGNDKSIKCEQNLGHDTMYWYKQDSKKFLKIMFSYNNKELIINETVPNRFSPKSPDKAHLNLHINSLELGDSAVYFCASSQDRPGRIGRNQPQHFGDGTRLSIL.

This clonotype was found a few times. This chain joins TRBV9 and TRBJ2-7; D possibly uses TRBD1 or TRBD2 (5 bases each). The CDR3 has 14 amino acids. V gave up 4 bases and J gave up 2 bases, with 13 bases separating them. CDR1 is SGDLS and CDR2 is YYNGEE in the germline V gene. The CDR3 DNA follows: TGTGCCAGCAGCCCCGGGGACGGAACCTACGAGCAGTACTTC. The encoded protein is CASSPGDGTYEQYF.

This clonotype has more than one count but fewer than ten. The chain recombines TRBV12-3 or TRBV12-4 with TRBJ1-1; no clear D gene. Trimming left V 10 bases short and J 1 base short, with 19 bases between. The CDR3 runs 15 residues. The CDR3 loop is CATKLRAGKNTEAFF. CDR3 sequence (DNA): TGTGCCACGAAGCTTAGGGCGGGGAAGAACACTGAAGCTTTCTTT.

The chain has TRBV14 and TRBJ1-2, with 7 positions matching TRBD1. The ends lost 4 bases at V and 4 bases at J; junction bases unmatched: 6. The CDR3 extends over 14 amino acids. Germline loops: CDR1 SGHDN, CDR2 FVKESK. The CDR3: CASSLGQLPYGYTF. Written as DNA, the CDR3 is TGTGCCAGCAGCCTGGGACAGCTCCCCTATGGCTACACCTTC.

The J gene is TRBJ1-5, the V gene TRBV24-1; D is unresolved. Germline CDR1 and CDR2: KGHDR and SFDVKD. The CDR3 covers 14 residues. Trimming shortened V by 0 bases and J by 4 bases, and 6 bases separated the two germline ends. The CDR3 loop reads CATSDLLGNQPQHF. DNA for the CDR3: TGTGCCACCAGTGATTTGCTGGGAAATCAGCCCCAGCATTTT.

The chain links TRBV11-2 to TRBJ2-1, with D unclear. The V and J ends lost 3 bases and 5 bases respectively, with 8 bases between them. The CDR3 is 13 amino acids. Germline loops: CDR1 SGHAT, CDR2 FQNNGV. In DNA, the CDR3 is TGTGCCAGCAGCTTGTATGTGAACAATGAGCAGTTCTTC. Residues: CASSLYVNNEQFF.

This clonotype turned up a few times. CDR3 amino acids: CSARGETSGSLNEQYF. CDR3 bases: TGCAGTGCTAGGGGCGAGACTAGCGGGAGTCTCAACGAGCAGTACTTC. The chain couples TRBV20-1 to TRBJ2-7, with TRBD2 matching 12 bases. V shed 3 bases, J shed 5 bases, and the junction held 11 bases outside the gene matches. Per the germline V gene, CDR1 is DFQATT and CDR2 is SNEGSKA (reference sequence). The CDR3 length is 16 residues.

V gene TRBV12-3 or TRBV12-4 combines with J gene TRBJ2-1; 7 bases align to TRBD1. With V trimmed by 5 bases and J by 6 bases, 13 bases remained unmatched. The CDR3 consists of 16 residues. The CDR3 DNA is TGTGCCAGCAGTCGACCCCGGGACAGAAGAGCCAATGAGCAGTTCTTC. This encodes CASSRPRDRRANEQFF.